Listed below are T cell receptor beta chains from one sample, sequenced in a study of a mutant IDH1 vaccine in newly diagnosed glioma. Using immunoSEQ multiplex PCR, the repertoire was profiled, and TCRdb retains in-frame clones only, with some absent. The table has about 98,000 clones, about 90% seen once; the top ten hold roughly 0.6%. Sequenced material: PBMCs, taken from a glioma patient treated with radiotherapy, temozolomide or both. The receptor set was obtained from a woman aged 45-60 years with glioma. The CDR3 runs from the conserved cysteine through the conserved F or W. A D gene is named only where the DNA matches it firmly. Some rows have no size entry. The others give once, few or many, or a class for an expanded clone.

D	size	V	J	CDR3	DNA
-	-	TRBV18	TRBJ1-5	CASSPSIGNQPQHF	TGTGCCAGCTCACCAAGCATAGGCAATCAGCCCCAGCATTTT
-	few	TRBV10-3	TRBJ1-3	CAISTPRQGYSGNTIYF	TGTGCCATCAGTACGCCTCGGCAGGGCTACTCTGGAAACACCATATATTTT
-	-	TRBV11-2	TRBJ1-1	CASSPFLGGHEAFF	TGTGCCAGCAGCCCCTTTCTGGGGGGCCACGAAGCTTTCTTT
-	-	TRBV5-6	TRBJ1-5	CASSLSPGSSNQPQHF	TGTGCCAGCAGCTTGTCGCCAGGGTCGAGCAATCAGCCCCAGCATTTT
TRBD1	-	TRBV28	TRBJ1-2	CASSLGEGAFYYGYTF	TGTGCCAGCAGTTTGGGGGAGGGGGCGTTTTACTATGGCTACACCTTC
TRBD1	-	TRBV6-1	TRBJ1-5	CASSAPGQGNQPQHF	TGTGCCAGCAGTGCCCCGGGACAGGGGAATCAGCCCCAGCATTTT
-	-	TRBV7-6	TRBJ1-3	CASSLSPMGGPSGNTIYF	TGTGCCAGCAGCCTCTCCCCTATGGGCGGACCCTCTGGAAACACCATATATTTT
TRBD2	-	TRBV30	TRBJ2-5	CAWSGRGRKTQYF	TGTGCCTGGAGTGGCCGCGGGAGGAAGACCCAGTACTTC
-	-	TRBV28	TRBJ1-4	CASSSGGTQDHEKLFF	TGTGCCAGCAGTTCGGGAGGGACCCAAGATCATGAAAAACTGTTTTTT
-	-	TRBV6-1	TRBJ2-6	CATRGGTGANVLTF	TGTGCCACGCGGGGAGGTACCGGGGCCAACGTCCTGACTTTC
-	-	TRBV27	TRBJ1-6	CASSFAQGNSPLHF	TGTGCCAGCAGTTTCGCACAGGGTAATTCACCCCTCCACTTT
TRBD2	-	TRBV14	TRBJ2-2	CASSKDSGRAATGELFF	TGTGCCAGCAGCAAAGACTCCGGGAGGGCCGCCACCGGGGAGCTGTTTTTT
TRBD2	-	TRBV7-9	TRBJ2-7	CASSSQPWYSAAGAGEQYF	TGTGCCAGCAGCTCCCAACCTTGGTACTCTGCTGCGGGAGCGGGCGAGCAGTACTTC
TRBD2	once	TRBV28	TRBJ2-7	CASSLWVLAGGPGEQYF	TGTGCCAGCAGTTTATGGGTCCTAGCGGGAGGGCCGGGCGAGCAGTACTTC
TRBD1	-	TRBV11-3	TRBJ2-2	CASSFERTGWTGELFF	TGTGCCAGCAGCTTCGAGAGGACAGGGTGGACCGGGGAGCTGTTTTTT
-	-	TRBV28	TRBJ1-1	CASRANRVEAFF	TGTGCCAGCAGGGCCAACAGGGTTGAAGCTTTCTTT
TRBD2	-	TRBV9	TRBJ2-1	CASSAPRLAGPWQTYNEQFF	TGTGCCAGCAGCGCGCCTCGTCTAGCGGGCCCTTGGCAGACCTACAATGAGCAGTTCTTC
TRBD1	-	TRBV5-4	TRBJ1-1	CASSLDLTGVNTEAFF	TGTGCCAGCAGCTTGGACCTAACAGGGGTAAACACTGAAGCTTTCTTT
TRBD1	-	TRBV19	TRBJ1-6	CASSMKGGNNSPLHF	TGTGCCAGTAGTATGAAAGGGGGCAATAATTCACCCCTCCACTTT
TRBD1	-	TRBV28	TRBJ2-2	CASSPGTGGSGELFF	TGTGCCAGCAGTCCTGGGACAGGGGGTAGCGGGGAGCTGTTTTTT
-	many	TRBV18	TRBJ1-3	CASSPRGNTIYF	TGTGCCAGCTCACCACGAGGAAACACCATATATTTT
-	-	TRBV21-1	TRBJ2-1	CASSKRTSGIDEQFF	TGTGCCAGCAGCAAACGGACTAGCGGGATCGATGAGCAGTTCTTC
-	once	TRBV7-7	TRBJ2-3	CASSSEGTDTQYF	TGTGCTAGCAGCTCTGAGGGCACAGATACGCAGTATTTT
-	-	TRBV19	TRBJ1-6	CASSKDTSHSPLHF	TGTGCCAGTAGTAAGGACACCTCCCATTCACCCCTCCACTTT
-	-	TRBV10-3	TRBJ1-5	CAISDSSNQPQHF	TGTGCCATCAGTGACAGTAGCAATCAGCCCCAGCATTTT
-	-	TRBV28	TRBJ1-5	CASRRGRLRPQPQHF	TGTGCCAGCAGGCGGGGACGGCTGCGCCCTCAGCCCCAGCATTTT
TRBD1	-	TRBV10-1	TRBJ1-5	CASSGQGNQPQHF	TGCGCCAGCAGCGGACAGGGAAATCAGCCCCAGCATTTT
-	-	TRBV30	TRBJ2-3	CAWTPTGRIDTQYF	TGTGCCTGGACTCCGACAGGGAGGATAGATACGCAGTATTTT
TRBD2	once	TRBV2	TRBJ2-1	CASSESGGNYNEQFF	TGTGCCAGCAGTGAAAGCGGGGGGAACTACAATGAGCAGTTCTTC
-	-	TRBV5-6	TRBJ2-6	CASSRFRGGGANVLTF	TGTGCCAGCAGCCGATTCCGGGGCGGTGGGGCCAACGTCCTGACTTTC
-	-	TRBV30	TRBJ2-7	CAWSDGAREQYF	TGTGCCTGGAGTGACGGGGCCCGCGAGCAGTACTTC
TRBD2	-	TRBV7-2	TRBJ2-3	CASSSRGTRVPTDTQYF	TGTGCCAGCAGCTCTAGGGGGACTAGAGTCCCCACAGATACGCAGTATTTT
-	-	TRBV18	TRBJ2-5	CASSPFPEETQYF	TGTGCCAGCAGCCCCTTTCCGGAAGAGACCCAGTACTTC
TRBD1	-	TRBV29-1	TRBJ1-1	CSVWDRGLEGAFF	TGCAGCGTTTGGGACAGGGGCCTTGAGGGGGCTTTCTTT